This TCR beta chain is from a study of blood T cell repertoires in COVID-19. Researchers sorted participants into cohorts using their self-reported clinical history. As originally analysed: Nucleated cell number was recorded as an estimate derived from reference gene primer amplification. Assay: immunoSEQ multiplex PCR; the TCRdb copy retains only in-frame clones and omits some. For V, J and clone size, that table is used; D and trimming come from the DNA. This sample has about 300,000 clones; approximately 91% occur once, and the top ten carry around 1.7%. The clonotype was recovered from a woman in her forties who had recovered from COVID-19. The sequenced sample was PBMCs or T cells enriched from blood (not recorded which).

The CDR3 loop reads CASSPRGGAYNEQFF. For the CDR3, the DNA is TGTGCCAGCAGCCCGAGAGGGGGGGCCTACAATGAGCAGTTCTTC. V gene TRBV4-2 combines with J gene TRBJ2-1; maybe TRBD2 (7 bases). There are 15 residues in the CDR3. V lost 4 bases, J lost 2 bases, and 12 bases lay in between. The germline gives CDR1 LGHNA, CDR2 YNFKEQ.